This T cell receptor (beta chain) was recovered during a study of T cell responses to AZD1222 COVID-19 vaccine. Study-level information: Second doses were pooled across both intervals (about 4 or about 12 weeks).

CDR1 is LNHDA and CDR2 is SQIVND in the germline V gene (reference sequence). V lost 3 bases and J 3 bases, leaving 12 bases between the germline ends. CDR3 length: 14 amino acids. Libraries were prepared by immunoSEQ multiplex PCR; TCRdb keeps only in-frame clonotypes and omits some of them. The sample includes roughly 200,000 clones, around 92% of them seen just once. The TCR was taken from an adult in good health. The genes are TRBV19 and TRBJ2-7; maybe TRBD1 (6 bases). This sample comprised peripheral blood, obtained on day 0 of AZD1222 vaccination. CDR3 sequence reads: CASSMPDRYYEQYF. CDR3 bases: TGTGCCAGTAGTATGCCGGACAGATACTACGAGCAGTACTTC.